Listed here are 24 T cell receptor beta chains from one sample, sequenced in a study of cytomegalovirus exposure and HLA in healthy donors. PCR involved 60 Vbeta and 13 Jbeta primers. The assay was immunoSEQ multiplex PCR, and TCRdb's table has in-frame clones only and misses some. Of under 150,000 clones detected, around 84% appear once; the ten largest clones hold about 2.6%. Sequencing used PBMCs. Receptor source: a boy aged 2 to 9 in good health and CMV-seronegative.

The chain has TRBV28 and TRBJ2-5; the D gene is possibly TRBD2 (5 bases). The CDR3 sequence is 13 residues long. V was trimmed by 8 bases and J by 4 bases, leaving 14 bases between them. Per the germline V gene, CDR1 is MDHEN and CDR2 is SYDVKM. The CDR3 DNA sequence: TGTGCCAGCGGCGTGTCGGGAAGAGAGACCCAGTACTTC. Protein sequence: CASGVSGRETQYF.

The chain links TRBV5-6 to TRBJ1-1; possibly TRBD1 for D (5 bases). The CDR3 contains 14 residues. Germline V gene sequence: CDR1 SGHDT, CDR2 YYEEEE. V was clipped by 4 bases and J by 1 base, with 11 bases between them. CDR3 sequence (DNA): TGTGCCAGCAGCCGTCCCGACAGGAACACTGAAGCTTTCTTT. Protein: CASSRPDRNTEAFF.

A word on this clone: An end of the junction does not agree with germline; a read error may underlie this. The chain is built from TRBV7-9 and TRBJ2-7; a weak D match, TRBD2 (6 bases). Germline V gene data show CDR1 as SEHNR and CDR2 as FQNEAQ (reference sequence). The CDR3 runs to 14 residues. The CDR3 coding sequence is TGTTCCAGCAGCCCAGGGAGGCGGCCTGACGAGCAGTACTTC. This sequence encodes CSSSPGRRPDEQYF.

Here the CDR3 reads CASSLLGAGELFF. CDR3 sequence (DNA): TGTGCCAGCAGCTTGCTGGGAGCCGGGGAGCTGTTTTTT. This rearrangement joins TRBV5-4 to TRBJ2-2, with a weak D call TRBD2 (5 bases). In germline, CDR1 is SGHNT, CDR2 YYREEE (reference sequence). This CDR3 spans 13 amino acids. V lost 1 base and J 6 bases, leaving 7 bases between the germline ends.

The chain recombines TRBV7-8 with TRBJ2-7; 7 bases fit TRBD1. CDR1 and CDR2 (germline): SGHVS, FQNEAQ. The V and J ends lost 7 bases and 5 bases, in that order; junction bases with no gene match: 20. The CDR3 loop spans 17 amino acids. The CDR3, as DNA: TGTGCCAGCACCCTAGGGCGGGCGCAGGGGGTACTTGACGAGCAGTACTTC. This encodes CASTLGRAQGVLDEQYF.

The chain employs TRBV9 and TRBJ1-1; no clear D gene. The CDR3 is made up of 14 amino acids. Germline values: CDR1 SGDLS, CDR2 YYNGEE. The germline V and J ends were trimmed by 4 bases and 1 base, with 11 bases remaining between them. The CDR3 spells CASSPQAPNTEAFF. For the CDR3, the DNA is TGTGCCAGCAGCCCTCAGGCCCCGAACACTGAAGCTTTCTTT. The variable domain in full, with the rest retrieved from reference TRBV9 and TRBJ1-1, is DSGVTQTPKHLITATGQRVTLRCSPRSGDLSVYWYQQSLDQGLQFLIQYYNGEERAKGNILERFSAQQFPDLHSELNLSSLELGDSALYFCASSPQAPNTEAFFGQGTRLTVV.

As for this clone: The sample holds other DNA sequences that translate to the same CDR3. This chain links TRBV18 with TRBJ2-2, with TRBD2 identical over 12 bases. After removal of 4 bases from V and 3 bases from J, the junction contained 3 bases not matched to a gene. The CDR3 length is 16 residues. Germline lookup yields CDR1 KGHSH and CDR2 LQKENI. The CDR3 coding sequence is TGTGCCAGCTCACTGGGACTAGCGGGTGACACCGGGGAGCTGTTTTTT. Translated: CASSLGLAGDTGELFF.

J is TRBJ2-5 and V is TRBV15, with D possibly TRBD1 on 5 matching bases. The germline CDR1 and CDR2 sequences are LNHNV and YYDKDF (reference sequence). The CDR3 runs to 12 residues. V was clipped by 3 bases and J by 4 bases, with 6 bases between them. The CDR3 nucleotides read TGTGCCACCAGCAGGACAGCAGAGACCCAGTACTTC. It is translated as CATSRTAETQYF.

The J gene is TRBJ2-1, the V gene TRBV4-1; 8 nucleotides match TRBD2. The CDR3 extends over 16 amino acids. Per germline, CDR1 MGHRA and CDR2 YSYEKL. The junction had 12 bases not matched to a gene; V was cut back by 4 bases and J by 7 bases. The CDR3 reads CASSPQEREIINEQFF. DNA of the CDR3: TGCGCCAGCAGCCCCCAAGAGCGGGAGATCATAAATGAGCAGTTCTTC.

The rearrangement uses TRBV14 and TRBJ1-2; D is unclear. V gave up 0 bases and J gave up 2 bases, with 10 bases separating them. Germline V gene lookup returns CDR1 SGHDN and CDR2 FVKESK. This CDR3 has 15 residues. The CDR3 region is CASSQDYRGNYGYTF. Written as DNA, the CDR3 is TGTGCCAGCAGCCAAGATTATCGAGGGAACTATGGCTACACCTTC.

In DNA, the CDR3 is TGTGCCATCAGTGAGGAGGGCTGGCGGGCTGAAGCTTTCTTT. Its protein product is CAISEEGWRAEAFF. The chain links TRBV10-3 to TRBJ1-1; unclear D gene. V lost 2 bases and J 6 bases, leaving 13 bases between the germline ends. Germline lookup yields CDR1 ENHRY and CDR2 SYGVKD. The length of the CDR3 is 14 residues.

On this clone itself: At one end the junction does not follow the germline gene, possibly because of a read error. The chain combines TRBV5-1 with TRBJ1-2; D not resolved. The length of the CDR3 is 13 residues. Germline V gene lookup returns CDR1 SGHRS and CDR2 YFSETQ. CDR3 in amino acids: CASSSRANDGYTF. In DNA form, the CDR3 reads TGCGCCAGCAGCTCGAGGGCTAACGATGGCTACACCTTC.

The chain couples TRBV5-8 to TRBJ1-2; unclear D gene. The ends were cut back, 2 bases at V and 8 bases at J, with 19 bases in the middle. There are 15 residues in the CDR3. Germline V gene lookup returns CDR1 SGHTS and CDR2 YDEGEE. This CDR3 reads CASSFRAERYNGYTF. The CDR3 bases are TGTGCCAGCAGCTTTCGTGCGGAGAGGTATAACGGCTACACCTTC.

The chain has TRBV6-6 and TRBJ1-3; the D is unclear. Trimming left V 6 bases short and J 8 bases short, with 23 bases between. There are 16 residues in the CDR3. Germline lookup yields CDR1 MNHNY and CDR2 SVGAGI (reference sequence). The CDR3 DNA sequence: TGTGCCAGCAGCTACGACACCTTGGAATTCATAGACACCATATATTTT. Translation gives CASSYDTLEFIDTIYF.

V gene TRBV18 combines with J gene TRBJ1-4; D is possibly TRBD1 (5 bases). The V end lost 0 bases, the J end lost 7 bases, and 12 bases lay between the germline ends. Germline lookup yields CDR1 KGHSH and CDR2 LQKENI. This CDR3 has 15 residues. In DNA form, the CDR3 reads TGTGCCAGCTCACCACCGGGCAGGGAGGGTGAAAAACTGTTTTTT. This sequence encodes CASSPPGREGEKLFF.

The genes are TRBV4-2 and TRBJ2-7; 10 bases are a match to TRBD1. CDR3 length equals 16 residues. Germline-derived CDR1 and CDR2 are LGHNA and YNFKEQ. The V segment lost 4 bases and the J segment 3 bases; nucleotides outside the gene matches: 9. CDR3 nucleotide sequence: TGTGCCAGCAGCCCCTACCTGACAGGGGGCAGCTACGAGCAGTACTTC. This sequence encodes CASSPYLTGGSYEQYF.

CDR3 amino acids: CASIRGGEAFF. CDR3 nucleotides: TGCGCCAGCATCCGAGGGGGTGAAGCTTTCTTT. The chain has TRBV4-1 and TRBJ1-1, with D possibly being TRBD1 (6 bases). Germline lookup yields CDR1 MGHRA and CDR2 YSYEKL. V shed 7 bases and J shed 7 bases, with 10 bases lying between them. The CDR3 is 11 amino acids.

CDR3 sequence: CASSPRRANTGELFF. The CDR3 DNA reads TGTGCCAGCAGCCCGCGCCGGGCGAACACCGGGGAGCTGTTTTTT. The rearrangement joins TRBV7-2 to TRBJ2-2, with D unclear. V dropped 5 bases and J dropped 0 bases, with 10 bases sitting between them. The CDR3 loop spans 15 amino acids. Germline-derived CDR1 and CDR2 are SGHTA and FQGNSA.

The chain is built from TRBV5-8 and TRBJ2-2; D is possibly TRBD2 (5 bases). The germline CDR1 and CDR2 sequences are SGHTS and YDEGEE. Trimming left V 5 bases short and J 6 bases short, with 17 bases between. The CDR3 is 15 residues long. The DNA for the CDR3 is TGTGCCAGCAGAGCCGATGGACTTTCTCCCGGGGAGCTGTTTTTT. It specifies CASRADGLSPGELFF.

The gene calls are TRBV4-3 and TRBJ2-2, with TRBD1 identical over 7 bases. V was pared by 7 bases and J by 3 bases, with 2 bases of the junction left unmatched. The V gene's germline CDR1 is LGHNA and CDR2 YSLEER. The CDR3 spans 13 residues. CDR3 protein: CASTGGHTGELFF. The CDR3 DNA sequence: TGCGCCAGCACAGGGGGTCACACCGGGGAGCTGTTTTTT.

The V and J genes are TRBV2 and TRBJ2-2, with a possible D match to TRBD1 (6 bases). CDR3 size: 13 residues. Germline V CDR1 and CDR2: SNHLY, FYNNEI. V lost 7 bases, J lost 6 bases, and 12 bases lay in between. The CDR3 sequence: CASKVTGPGELFF. CDR3 nucleotides: TGTGCCAGCAAGGTGACAGGACCCGGGGAGCTGTTTTTT.

This rearrangement joins TRBV6-5 to TRBJ2-5; a weak D match, TRBD2 (5 bases). The germline V gene has CDR1 MNHEY and CDR2 SVGAGI. Trimming removed 6 bases from V and 5 bases from J, with 19 bases in between. This CDR3 has 15 residues. In DNA, the CDR3 is TGTGCCAGCAGCTCCTACGGTCGTGGCGGGGAGACCCAGTACTTC. Residues: CASSSYGRGGETQYF.

The V gene is TRBV18, the J gene TRBJ2-7, with D perhaps matching TRBD1 (5 bases). V was trimmed by 5 bases and J by 6 bases, leaving 20 bases between them. The CDR3 length is 15 residues. Germline V gene lookup returns CDR1 KGHSH and CDR2 LQKENI. The CDR3 sequence: CASSTRQSPLGEQYF. Here the CDR3 DNA reads TGTGCCAGCTCAACGAGACAGTCACCCCTTGGCGAGCAGTACTTC.

The V call is TRBV29-1, the J call TRBJ1-6; TRBD1 aligns across 7 bases. Losses at the gene ends were 7 bases for V and 2 bases for J; bases not matched to a gene: 8. Germline assignment: CDR1 SQVTM and CDR2 ANQGSEA. The CDR3 is made up of 15 amino acids. CDR3 protein: CSAKQGNTYNSPLHF. For the CDR3, the DNA is TGCAGCGCCAAACAGGGGAACACCTATAATTCACCCCTCCACTTT.